This TCR beta chain was documented in a study of PD-1 blockade in classical Hodgkin lymphoma. Study-wide findings and caveats: Baseline diversity resembling that of newly diagnosed patients was seen in complete responders.

Time point defined: cycle 4 day 1 (C4D1), after more than five weeks of nivolumab. All trial patients relapsed after autologous stem cell transplantation. Magnetic negative selection was used to purify CD4+ T cells from thawed PBMCs. A word on this clone: No antigen is known for it.

This table comes from immunoSEQ multiplex PCR, and its TCRdb copy is limited to in-frame clones, with some not included. The sample shows about 25,000 clones, roughly 80% of them seen only once. The source material was CD4+ T cells from blood, sampled before the fourth cycle of nivolumab. The TCR originated in a human donor with classical Hodgkin lymphoma.

The CDR3 nucleotides are TGTGCCAGCAGTGGGATGGGGGCGCAGTATTTT. This codes for CASSGMGAQYF. The rearrangement links TRBV6-5 to TRBJ2-3, with D perhaps assigned TRBD1 or TRBD2 (5 bases each). The CDR3 contains 11 residues. Germline V gene sequence: CDR1 MNHEY, CDR2 SVGAGI. Trimming removed 5 bases from V and 10 bases from J, with 10 bases in between.